Sequencing of this T cell receptor (beta chain) was carried out in a study of cytomegalovirus exposure and HLA in healthy donors (dated by TCRdb to between 2016 and 2019). General notes on the study: According to a later analysis, the 120 or so validation repertoires were produced on the same platform as the roughly 600 repertoires of the first cohort. In addition to the first cohort of 650 to 800 subjects, a separate validation cohort of 120 different subjects was used. The study was designed to test whether signatures of past pathogen exposure could be identified by cataloging public T cell receptors. High-throughput TCR immunosequencing, statistical association of individual TCRs with disease status, and machine learning were combined to predict cytomegalovirus infection status. The paper's findings and limits, for the study overall: It was suggested by the authors that the approach could potentially be generalized to other disease states and immunological phenotypes. Most TCR sequences were observed very rarely across donors, whereas some public TCRs were present in many individuals. In vitro tests confirmed that a few of the cytomegalovirus-associated TCR beta chains recognize cytomegalovirus antigens. The study listed 164 TCR beta chains as associated with cytomegalovirus. A later analysis lacked HLA typing for the validation cohort, so it scored co-occurrence in that cohort across all 120 or so repertoires. The classifier was reported to diagnose cytomegalovirus status with high specificity and sensitivity in both the original and validation cohorts. In a later analysis, TCRs clustered in the first cohort were found to also tend to co-occur in the 100 to 150 validation repertoires, with 90% to 95% of cluster scores above 0.

Donors formed part of the validation cohort, which comprised over a hundred subjects and was distinct from the first cohort of 550 to 850 subjects. About this clone: No antigen is known for it. No much larger clone is present one base from it, and per-base qualities are unavailable.

Library prep was done by the immunoSEQ multiplex PCR assay. The authors processed their data as follows. A statistical classification framework was developed to diagnose cytomegalovirus status using the catalog of TCR beta chain sequences. In its TCRdb copy, this immuneACCESS table keeps in-frame sequences only and misses some clones. Where compared with another copy, unresolved V genes explain less than half of these, and the others have no known cause. That table is the source of V, J and clone size, and D and trimming were worked out from the DNA. In this sample the table shows some 200,000 clones, around 86% of which occur a single time. 6.5% to 7.5% of the sample is taken by the ten largest. CDR1 and CDR2 were assigned from the germline V gene as MNHEY and SVGAGI. The CDR3 holds 15 amino acids from the cysteine to the phenylalanine. The retained sequence is limited to the CDR3, 45 bases, with the frame set at the first base. Deletion took 4 bases off V and 2 bases off J, with a span of 15 bases between the germline ends.

The clonotype was recovered from a man aged 30-40 years in good health and CMV-seropositive. Recombination joined TRBV6-5 with TRBJ2-7, with the D gene not clear enough to name. Sequences were obtained from PBMCs. The CDR3 is CASSSPRVPTYEQYF. The DNA sequence is as follows: TGTGCCAGCAGTTCACCTCGGGTTCCAACCTACGAGCAGTACTTC.